These 5 T cell receptor beta chains were sequenced from one sample in a study of blood T cells in healthy people across ages. A J-beta primer mix and a sample-barcoded 5' primer were used in a second PCR of about 7 to 11 cycles. TCRdb fed the 5' RACE reads into MiXCR, producing one record per CDR3 protein. The sample lists 1,500,000 or so distinct CDR3 sequences; around 59% were seen once. The sample was blood. The receptor set was obtained from a man between 18 and 35 years old in good health.

This clonotype was detected a few times. The chain joins TRBV10-3 to TRBJ1-1; D is uncertain. Germline V gene data show CDR1 as ENHRY and CDR2 as SYGVKD. CDR3 length: 14 residues. The V end lost 2 bases, the J end lost 1 base, and 8 bases lay between the germline ends. The CDR3 sequence is CAISEMGGNTEAFF. CDR3 bases: TGTGCCATCAGTGAGATGGGCGGGAACACTGAAGCTTTCTTT.

This clonotype turned up a few times. J is TRBJ2-1 and V is TRBV6-1; 7 bases agree with TRBD2. V shed 7 bases, J shed 4 bases, and the junction held 4 bases outside the gene matches. The length of the CDR3 is 13 residues. Per germline, CDR1 MNHNS and CDR2 SASEGT. The CDR3 DNA is TGTGCCAGCAAGGCGCGGGGGTACAATGAGCAGTTCTTC. Amino acids: CASKARGYNEQFF.

The V and J genes are TRBV14 and TRBJ1-2; D is uncertain. The germline V gene encodes CDR1 SGHDN and CDR2 FVKESK. V was trimmed by 5 bases and J by 3 bases, leaving 10 bases between them. The CDR3 is made up of 13 amino acids. CDR3 loop: CASSGLADYGYTF. The DNA of the CDR3 is TGTGCCAGCAGCGGACTGGCAGACTATGGCTACACCTTC.

The chain carries TRBV11-2 and TRBJ1-5; the D gene is possibly TRBD1 (6 bases). CDR3 length equals 13 residues. The V end was cut by 5 bases, the J end by 4 bases, with 9 bases between. Germline V gives CDR1 SGHAT, CDR2 FQNNGV. The CDR3 sequence: CASSDTGNQPQHF. The CDR3 DNA follows: TGTGCCAGCAGCGACACAGGGAATCAGCCCCAGCATTTT.

The chain carries TRBV29-1 and TRBJ2-5; tentative D call: TRBD2 (6 bases). The end of the DNA is better explained by TRBJ2-7, so the J call may be wrong. Per germline, CDR1 SQVTM and CDR2 ANQGSEA. CDR3 length: 14 residues. CDR3 nucleotides: TGCAGCGTATCCCGGAACGGACTACCCTACGAGCAGTACTTC. It encodes CSVSRNGLPYEQYF.